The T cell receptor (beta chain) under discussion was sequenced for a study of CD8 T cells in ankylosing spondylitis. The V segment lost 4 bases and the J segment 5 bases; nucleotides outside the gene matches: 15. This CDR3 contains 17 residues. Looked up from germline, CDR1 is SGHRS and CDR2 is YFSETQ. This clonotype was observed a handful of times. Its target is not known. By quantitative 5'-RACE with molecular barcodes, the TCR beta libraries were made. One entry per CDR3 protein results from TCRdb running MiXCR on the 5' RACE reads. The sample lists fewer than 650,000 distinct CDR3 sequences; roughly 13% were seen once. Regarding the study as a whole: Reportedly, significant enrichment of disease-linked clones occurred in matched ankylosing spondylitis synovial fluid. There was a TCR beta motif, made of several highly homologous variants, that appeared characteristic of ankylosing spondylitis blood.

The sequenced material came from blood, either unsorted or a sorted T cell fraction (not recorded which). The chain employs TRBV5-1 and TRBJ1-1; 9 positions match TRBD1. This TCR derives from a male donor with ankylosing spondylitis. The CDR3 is CASSTGVGQGSWTEAFF. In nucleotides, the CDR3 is TGCGCCAGCAGCACGGGGGTCGGACAGGGGAGTTGGACTGAAGCTTTCTTT.